The rows below give T cell receptor beta chains drawn from one sample of a study of human T cells and chemical hapten exposure. TCRdb fed the RACE reads into MiXCR, producing one record per CDR3 protein. The sample gives some 98,000 distinct CDR3 sequences, less than 14% of which show up once; approximately 3.4% is in the top ten. Sample: whole blood, taken in connection with sensitization to the hapten diphenylcyclopropenone (DPC). These receptors were taken from a woman aged 55 to 70 with alopecia areata. Some clones in this sample may be carry-over from other donors' samples. Both conserved end residues are part of each CDR3. Clone size appears in some rows only: once, few, many, or a class for an expanded clone.

few,TRBV9,14,TRBJ2-1,CASSPTGLRDEQFF
many,TRBV20-1,15,TRBJ2-5,CSAEETGTTQETQYF
.,TRBV20-1,15,TRBJ1-5,CSAGGTGTVRFPQHF
many,TRBV27,15,TRBJ2-2,CASRYMGGRTGELFF
many,TRBV24-1,13,TRBJ2-1,CATSDGVANEQFF
many,TRBV18,13,TRBJ1-1,CASSPANGIEAFF
.,TRBV5-1,14,TRBJ1-2,CASSSGAGGYGYTF
.,TRBV7-2,15,TRBJ2-2,CASSLTPRTAGELFF
.,TRBV7-2,16,TRBJ2-5,CASSLNSGGPQETQYF
many,TRBV29-1,13,TRBJ2-7,CSVEGTGGPEQYF
few,TRBV12-3/TRBV12-4,14,TRBJ1-1,CASRLGQDNTEAFF